This T cell receptor beta chain is from a study of STAT5B mutations in CD4+ large granular lymphocyte leukemia. Assay: immunoSEQ multiplex PCR; the TCRdb copy retains only in-frame clones and omits some. Here the sample spans more than 30,000 clones, approximately 91% being singletons. The CDR3 loop spans 18 amino acids. Between the trimmed V and J ends, which lost 0 bases and 1 base, there was a span of 16 bases. Germline V CDR1 and CDR2: SGHRS, YFSETQ. This sequence joins TRBV5-1 and TRBJ2-2; D remains ambiguous. This receptor was identified in a human donor in good health. Specimen: CD4+ T cells from blood buffy coats. The CDR3 loop reads CASSLGPLGIWNTGELFF. CDR3 coding DNA: TGCGCCAGCAGCTTGGGGCCCTTGGGGATTTGGAACACCGGGGAGCTGTTTTTT. The full variable domain, rest sourced from reference TRBV5-1 and TRBJ2-2, is KAGVTQTPRYLIKTRGQQVTLSCSPISGHRSVSWYQQTPGQGLQFLFEYFSETQRNKGNFPGRFSGRQFSNSRSEMNVSTLELGDSALYLCASSLGPLGIWNTGELFFGEGSRLTVL.